This TCR beta chain originates from a study of technical replicates of blood from several donors. Clones were read by immunoSEQ multiplex PCR, and TCRdb kept only the in-frame ones, dropping some. The table includes around 83,000 clones, just over 90% detected once. This CDR3 contains 16 residues. Germline V gene sequence: CDR1 MGHRA, CDR2 YSYEKL. V lost 6 bases, J lost 1 base, and 9 bases stayed unmatched. The material sequenced was T cells isolated from PBMCs. This receptor was taken from a human donor in good health. The V and J genes are TRBV4-1 and TRBJ2-1; TRBD1 agrees at 7 bases. In nucleotides, the CDR3 is TGCGCCAGCAGTTATCACCCAGGGGGTTCCTACAATGAGCAGTTCTTC. It translates to CASSYHPGGSYNEQFF.